This T cell receptor (beta chain) was found in a study of blood T cell repertoires in COVID-19. For the study at large: Acute and convalescent COVID-19 specimens originated in the United States, Italy and Spain.

The repertoire was sequenced with immunoSEQ multiplex PCR; TCRdb's copy has only in-frame clones and lacks some. Of over 85,000 clones listed, around 75% are singletons. Sequencing used peripheral blood. This sequence originates from a man aged 70 or older with acute or convalescent COVID-19.

The CDR3 nucleotides read TGTGCCAGCAGTTTGCGGGGGGGCTATGGCTACACCTTC. Amino acid sequence: CASSLRGGYGYTF. The chain joins TRBV27 to TRBJ1-2; weak D call: TRBD1 (5 bases). CDR1 and CDR2 from the germline V gene are MNHEY and SMNVEV (reference sequence). Trimming removed 3 bases from V and 4 bases from J, with 9 bases in between. The CDR3 has 13 amino acids.